Below, 28 T cell receptor beta chains from the same sample are listed, as sequenced in a study of T-cell reconstitution after alpha-beta-depleted transplantation in children. Unique molecular identifiers were incorporated during preparation of the TCRbeta library. A single record per CDR3 protein comes from TCRdb applying MiXCR to the PCR reads. In the table there are about 510,000 distinct CDR3 sequences, roughly an eighth of which are singletons. The sequenced sample was PBMCs, mostly from graft donor cells, obtained 180 days after TCRalphabeta/CD19-depleted stem cell transplant. Receptors were obtained from a female patient aged 2-9 years who had a stem cell transplant for aplastic anemia, so the T cells may come from the graft donor.

The CDR3 sequence is CASSPNRWGAMDTEAFF. Here the CDR3 DNA reads TGCGCCAGCAGTCCAAACAGGTGGGGGGCTATGGACACTGAAGCTTTCTTT. The rearrangement joins TRBV10-1 to TRBJ1-1; D is perhaps TRBD1 (6 bases). Trimming removed 5 bases at V and 3 bases at J, with 22 bases between. This CDR3 is 17 amino acids long. CDR1 and CDR2 (germline): WNHNN, SYGVQD (reference sequence).

This clonotype appeared a single time. The chain carries TRBV11-2 and TRBJ2-5; no definite D call. V was trimmed by 5 bases and J by 2 bases, leaving 15 bases between them. Looked up from germline, CDR1 is SGHAT and CDR2 is FQNNGV. This CDR3 contains 15 residues. Here the CDR3 reads CASSQRTGFQETQYF. In DNA, the CDR3 is TGTGCCAGCAGCCAAAGAACTGGGTTTCAAGAGACCCAGTACTTC.

The rearrangement uses TRBV24-1 and TRBJ2-1; 8 bases match TRBD1. This CDR3 is built from 15 residues. Germline-derived CDR1 and CDR2 are KGHDR and SFDVKD. V gave up 9 bases and J gave up 5 bases; unmatched junction bases: 11. This CDR3 reads CATAKGGQGNNEQFF. In DNA form, the CDR3 reads TGTGCCACCGCCAAGGGAGGACAGGGAAACAATGAGCAGTTCTTC.

In this sample, this clonotype turned up a few times. V is TRBV20-1 and J is TRBJ2-5; TRBD2 matches at 8 bases. Germline V gene lookup returns CDR1 DFQATT and CDR2 SNEGSKA (reference sequence). The CDR3 extends over 15 amino acids. Trimming cost V 2 bases and J 2 bases; bases outside gene matches: 7. The CDR3: CSARRIAGTQETQYF. The CDR3 nucleotides are TGCAGTGCTAGAAGGATAGCGGGAACACAAGAGACCCAGTACTTC.

At least ten counts were recorded for this clonotype. V gene TRBV3-1 combines with J gene TRBJ2-7, with TRBD2 matching 10 bases. Germline CDR1 LGHDT, CDR2 YNNKEL (reference sequence). The CDR3 spans 13 residues. The CDR3 region has the DNA TGTGCCAGCAGCCAATTTGGGACTAGCGATCTATTTGTC. Translated: CASSQFGTSDLFV.

This clonotype showed up just a few times. In nucleotides, the CDR3 is TGTGCCAGCAGCAACGGAGACAGGACTCAGTACGTC. Translated: CASSNGDRTQYV. The chain combines TRBV21-1 with TRBJ2-7; TRBD1, the table's D call, lacks a check against the DNA. TRBV21-1 is shown as a pseudogene. The CDR3 is 12 residues long.

In this sample, this clonotype turned up many times. The chain employs TRBV12-5 and TRBJ2-1; D is perhaps TRBD1 (5 bases). Germline assignment: CDR1 LGHNT and CDR2 FRNRAP. The CDR3 spans 13 residues. The V end lost 6 bases, the J end lost 4 bases, and 10 bases lay between the germline ends. CDR3 region: CASGGVSYNEQFF. Written as DNA, the CDR3 is TGTGCTAGTGGAGGGGTCTCATACAATGAGCAGTTCTTC.

The rearrangement uses TRBV4-3 and TRBJ1-2; D gene ambiguous. Trimming stripped 3 bases from V and 5 bases from J, with 16 bases between. The CDR3 covers 15 residues. Germline assignment: CDR1 LGHNA and CDR2 YSLEER. The CDR3 nucleotides read TGCGCCAGCAGCCAGCGACGGACCGAAGATTATGGCTACACCTTC. This codes for CASSQRRTEDYGYTF.

The chain carries TRBV5-1 and TRBJ2-5; D remains ambiguous. The V and J ends lost 4 bases and 11 bases respectively, with 12 bases between them. CDR3 length: 11 amino acids. In germline, CDR1 is SGHRS, CDR2 YFSETQ. CDR3 coding DNA: TGCGCCAGCAGCATAACCGGGCAACAGTACTTC. Protein product: CASSITGQQYF.

This clonotype was detected a few times. The V call is TRBV5-1, the J call TRBJ2-7, with 12 bases fitting TRBD1. Germline values: CDR1 SGHRS, CDR2 YFSETQ. Trimming at V came to 3 bases and at J to 5 bases, leaving 3 bases not matched to a gene. The CDR3 contains 14 residues. The CDR3 DNA is TGCGCCAGCAGCTGGGGACAGGGGGCGGACGAGCAGTACTTC. The encoded protein is CASSWGQGADEQYF.

V usage is TRBV27 and J usage is TRBJ2-7; D is ambiguous. Trimming pared 5 bases from V and 4 bases from J, leaving 18 bases between. Germline lookup yields CDR1 MNHEY and CDR2 SMNVEV (reference sequence). CDR3 length equals 15 residues. CDR3 region: CASSRIEPLIYEQYF. DNA of the CDR3: TGTGCCAGCAGTCGAATAGAACCCCTAATTTACGAGCAGTACTTC.

This clonotype was seen only a few times. The chain uses TRBV3-1 and TRBJ2-7; D gene unclear. Germline V gives CDR1 LGHDT, CDR2 YNNKEL (reference sequence). Trimming removed 1 base from V and 7 bases from J, with 17 bases in between. The CDR3 extends over 15 amino acids. This chain's CDR3 is CASSQGSPGLGEQYV. CDR3 nucleotide sequence: TGTGCCAGCAGCCAAGGGTCGCCCGGGCTCGGTGAGCAGTACGTC.

The chain couples TRBV24-1 to TRBJ2-2; D is perhaps TRBD2 (6 bases). This CDR3 has 12 residues. Germline CDR1 KGHDR, CDR2 SFDVKD. Trimming pared 5 bases from V and 6 bases from J, leaving 6 bases between. The CDR3 protein is CATSGGAGELFF. In nucleotides, the CDR3 is TGTGCCACCAGTGGGGGGGCCGGGGAGCTGTTTTTT.

Only a few counts were recorded for this clonotype. This chain connects TRBV20-1 to TRBJ2-4, with 9 positions matching TRBD2. This CDR3 contains 13 residues. Germline V lookup: CDR1 DFQATT, CDR2 SNEGSKA (reference sequence). J lost 11 bases, V lost 6 bases, and 11 bases had no gene match. The CDR3 reads CSAPGASGVFQYF. CDR3 bases: TGCAGTGCCCCGGGGGCTAGCGGGGTTTTTCAGTACTTC.

Worth noting for this clonotype: The junction and the germline gene differ at one end; a read error may be behind it. In nucleotides, the CDR3 is TGTGCCACCAGTGACCCCACTAGCGGGAGGATCGGGGATGAGCAGATCTTC. Translation gives CATSDPTSGRIGDEQIF. The genes are TRBV24-1 and TRBJ2-1, with TRBD2 identical over 12 bases. The germline V gene encodes CDR1 KGHDR and CDR2 SFDVKD. The CDR3 contains 17 residues.

This clonotype was observed many times. The chain links TRBV5-1 to TRBJ2-2; no clear D gene. CDR3 length: 15 residues. The V end lost 2 bases, the J end lost 4 bases, and 12 bases lay between the germline ends. Germline CDR1 SGHRS, CDR2 YFSETQ. The CDR3 DNA reads TGCGCCAGCAGCTTTTCACTTCAGGCCACCGGGGAGCTGTTTTTT. Residues: CASSFSLQATGELFF.

The chain has TRBV29-1 and TRBJ2-1; unclear D gene. V was shortened by 7 bases and J by 4 bases, with 35 bases between the two germline ends. The germline gives CDR1 SQVTM, CDR2 ANQGSEA. The CDR3 sequence is 20 residues long. CDR3 loop: CSGAPLPRRPLPGGYNEQFF. CDR3 sequence (DNA): TGCAGCGGGGCTCCCCTTCCGCGAAGGCCTCTACCGGGCGGTTACAATGAGCAGTTCTTC.

This clonotype was observed many times. The chain carries TRBV12-3 or TRBV12-4 and TRBJ2-7, with 9 bases that match TRBD1. Trimming at V came to 8 bases and at J to 5 bases, leaving 7 bases not matched to a gene. CDR3 size: 13 residues. The CDR3 loop is CASGAGTGNEQYV. For the CDR3, the DNA is TGTGCCAGCGGGGCCGGGACAGGGAACGAGCAGTACGTC.

This chain connects TRBV5-1 to TRBJ2-1, with 8 bases matching TRBD2. The V gene's germline CDR1 is SGHRS and CDR2 YFSETQ. The CDR3 spans 18 residues. The trim removed 2 bases at V and 0 bases at J, leaving 10 bases unmatched. CDR3 residues: CASSFVTSGRLSYNEQFF. In DNA form, the CDR3 reads TGCGCCAGCAGCTTCGTTACTAGCGGTCGACTCTCCTACAATGAGCAGTTCTTC.

The rearrangement joins TRBV20-1 to TRBJ2-7; 7 bases fit TRBD2. J was trimmed by 5 bases and V by 0 bases; bases with no gene match: 13. There are 16 residues in the CDR3. Germline CDR1 reads DFQATT; CDR2 reads SNEGSKA (reference sequence). CDR3 DNA sequence: TGCAGTGCTAGAGATTGGGCTAGCGGCCCCGCGGACGAGCAGTACTTC. Protein product: CSARDWASGPADEQYF.

The sample holds many counts of this clonotype. The chain is built from TRBV5-1 and TRBJ2-1; no reliable D call. The germline V gene has CDR1 SGHRS and CDR2 YFSETQ. Trimming removed 0 bases from V and 6 bases from J, with 10 bases in between. The CDR3 totals 14 residues. In DNA form, the CDR3 reads TGCGCCAGCAGCTTGGTCTCCCGGAGCAATGAGCAGTTCTTC. Its translation is CASSLVSRSNEQFF.

This clonotype has just a few counts. The rearrangement joins TRBV20-1 to TRBJ2-1, with 9 bases aligning to TRBD2. V lost 3 bases, J lost 2 bases, and 8 bases stayed unmatched. The CDR3 contains 16 residues. Germline V gives CDR1 DFQATT, CDR2 SNEGSKA (reference sequence). CDR3 sequence reads: CSASFAGGPTYNEQFF. The CDR3 coding sequence is TGCAGTGCTAGCTTTGCGGGAGGGCCGACCTACAATGAGCAGTTCTTC.

V and J are TRBV29-1 and TRBJ1-2; TRBD1 matches at 8 bases. Trimming took 6 bases from V and 1 from J; bases not matched to a gene: 4. Germline V lookup: CDR1 SQVTM, CDR2 ANQGSEA. The CDR3 has 13 residues. CDR3 residues: CSVAGQGNYGYTF. The CDR3 DNA is TGCAGCGTCGCCGGACAGGGTAACTATGGCTACACCTTC.

The table lists this clonotype with a few counts. The V call is TRBV20-1, the J call TRBJ2-1; TRBD2 matches at 9 bases. This CDR3 is 15 amino acids long. Germline lookup yields CDR1 DFQATT and CDR2 SNEGSKA (reference sequence). Unmatched junction bases numbered 11, after V lost 4 bases and J lost 7 bases. In DNA form, the CDR3 reads TGCAGTGCTATCTTCCCGGGACTAGCTCCTAATGAGCAGTTCTTC. Translation gives CSAIFPGLAPNEQFF.

The rearrangement links TRBV28 to TRBJ2-2; D gene unclear. The CDR3 is 15 residues long. CDR1 and CDR2 (germline): MDHEN, SYDVKM. Trimming shortened V by 0 bases and J by 1 base, and 6 bases separated the two germline ends. This CDR3 is CASSLWSGNTGELFF. CDR3 DNA: TGTGCCAGCAGTTTATGGTCCGGGAACACCGGGGAGCTGTTTTTT.

The chain combines TRBV7-6 with TRBJ2-5; D remains unclear. Trimming cost V 3 bases and J 3 bases, with 17 bases left between them. This CDR3 spans 16 amino acids. CDR1 SGHVS and CDR2 FNYEAQ come from the germline V gene. CDR3 in DNA: TGTGCCAGCAGCTTTTCAAGCCCGGGCCCCGAAGAGACCCAGTACTTC. It specifies CASSFSSPGPEETQYF.

CDR3 coding DNA: TGTGCCAGCAGCTTAATCCCCAGCGAGGCCTACGAGCAGTACTTC. This encodes CASSLIPSEAYEQYF. This rearrangement joins TRBV7-8 to TRBJ2-7; D is undetermined. The CDR3 consists of 15 residues. The germline gives CDR1 SGHVS, CDR2 FQNEAQ. Trimming pared 2 bases from V and 2 bases from J, leaving 13 bases between.

The chain carries TRBV5-1 and TRBJ2-7; weak D call: TRBD1 (6 bases). This CDR3 is 15 amino acids long. V lost 0 bases to trimming and J lost 2 bases, with 12 bases between them. Germline CDR1 is SGHRS and CDR2 is YFSETQ. For the CDR3, the DNA is TGCGCCAGCAGCTTGGATGGGACACCAACCTACGAGCAGTACTTC. It encodes CASSLDGTPTYEQYF.